This T cell receptor (beta chain) was documented in a study of molecular identifiers for immune sequencing clone quantification. CDR1 and CDR2 (germline): SGDLS, YYNGEE. The CDR3 spans 12 residues. With 0 bases removed from V and 4 bases from J, the gap between germline ends came to 4 bases. This clonotype was found many times. Via MiXCR, TCRdb re-called the PCR reads, giving one row per CDR3 protein. The sample carries about 640,000 distinct CDR3 sequences, approximately 20% recorded once. The receptor comes from a human donor in good health. Some libraries in this study had Jurkat cell RNA spiked in. The chain links TRBV9 to TRBJ1-1; D gene unclear. Source material: naive CD8+ T cells from blood, with Jurkat cell RNA spiked in. Subset reported: FACS-sorted CD8+CD4-CCR7+CD45RA+ naive T cells. The CDR3, as DNA: TGTGCCAGCAGCGTAGAGGGCACTGAAGCTTTCTTT. It yields the protein CASSVEGTEAFF.